The T cell receptor (beta chain) described here comes from a study of blood T cell repertoires in COVID-19. Assay: immunoSEQ multiplex PCR; the TCRdb copy retains only in-frame clones and omits some. This table has about 220,000 clones, 82% appearing once. Participants were aged roughly 18 to 100 years from around 25 US areas. Assignments of participants to cohorts depended upon their own reported clinical history. This CDR3 has 14 residues. Per germline, CDR1 DFQATT and CDR2 SNEGSKA (reference sequence). V was pared by 6 bases and J by 0 bases, with 14 bases between. The chain links TRBV20-1 to TRBJ1-1; no reliable D call. Specimen: PBMCs or T cells enriched from blood (not recorded which). The TCR sequence derives from an older woman who had recovered from COVID-19. The CDR3 spells CSASARQMNTEAFF. The DNA of the CDR3 is TGCAGTGCCAGTGCGCGGCAGATGAACACTGAAGCTTTCTTT.